Each of the 18 T cell receptor beta chains below was sequenced from the same sample in a study of neurological immune-mediated disorders (dated by TCRdb to about 2019). Library generation was performed with 5' RACE. TCRdb shows the sequencer as Illumina HiSeq 2500. TCRdb reworked the public reads: Q25 trimming with fastp, MiXCR clone assembly, productive beta chains retained. Records with the same CDR3 protein are collapsed into one entry carrying the most frequent genes and DNA. The table for this sample lists 55,000 to 75,000 distinct CDR3 sequences; approximately 5.2% of them were counted only once. The ten largest clones take up 2.8% of the sample. The source material was PBMCs. The receptors stem from a woman under 40 with multiple sclerosis.

The genes are TRBV4-1 and TRBJ2-7; D is possibly TRBD1 (5 bases). The CDR3 is 14 residues long. Germline V gene sequence: CDR1 MGHRA, CDR2 YSYEKL. Trimming stripped 0 bases from V and 2 bases from J, with 8 bases between. In nucleotides, the CDR3 is TGCGCCAGCAGCCAAGACGACAGAACCTACGAGCAGTACTTC. It is translated as CASSQDDRTYEQYF.

This clonotype showed up many times. The rearrangement joins TRBV7-9 to TRBJ1-2; D possibly corresponds to TRBD1 (5 bases). V was clipped by 5 bases and J by 4 bases, with 14 bases between them. Germline CDR1 is SEHNR and CDR2 is FQNEAQ (reference sequence). The CDR3 is made up of 14 amino acids. In DNA, the CDR3 is TGTGCCAGCAGCCGAGGTCAGGGACCCTATGGCTACACCTTC. This translates into CASSRGQGPYGYTF.

The table lists this clonotype with many counts. The CDR3 spells CSARDVQVYGYTF. The CDR3 DNA reads as TGCAGTGCTAGAGATGTTCAGGTCTATGGCTACACCTTC. This chain uses TRBV20-1 with TRBJ1-2; D remains ambiguous. The CDR3 spans 13 residues. Trimming left V 0 bases short and J 4 bases short, with 9 bases between. CDR1 is DFQATT and CDR2 is SNEGSKA in the germline V gene (reference sequence).

A few counts support this clonotype. The V and J genes are TRBV12-3 or TRBV12-4 and TRBJ2-4; the D gene is possibly TRBD1 (5 bases). This CDR3 is built from 15 residues. With 2 bases removed from V and 15 bases from J, the gap between germline ends came to 23 bases. CDR3 in DNA: TGTGCCAGCAGTTTATTTCCCGGTGAAGGGCCCAGGGTGTACTTC. This codes for CASSLFPGEGPRVYF.

This clonotype was detected many times. The chain recombines TRBV20-1 with TRBJ1-2; possible D gene TRBD1, 6 bases. V lost 5 bases and J lost 5, with 18 bases in between. CDR1 DFQATT and CDR2 SNEGSKA come from the germline V gene (reference sequence). The CDR3 is made up of 14 amino acids. The CDR3 coding sequence is TGCAGTGCTGGGGGCAGGCAGGCGACTTATGGCTACACCTTC. Residues: CSAGGRQATYGYTF.

This clonotype has only a few counts. V and J are TRBV7-3 and TRBJ2-1, with 7 bases matching TRBD1. From germline, CDR1 is SGHTA and CDR2 FQGTGA. The V gene end was trimmed by 5 bases and the J gene end by 5 bases; junction bases not matched to a gene: 9. CDR3 length: 15 residues. The DNA of the CDR3 is TGTGCCAGCAGCGCCGACCGGGACAGCCACAATGAGCAGTTCTTC. Its protein product is CASSADRDSHNEQFF.

This clonotype occurred many times. V usage is TRBV6-6 and J usage is TRBJ1-1; D gene uncertain. Germline CDR1 MNHNY, CDR2 SVGAGI (reference sequence). This CDR3 comprises 12 residues. Trimming took 4 bases from V and 10 from J, leaving 13 bases between them. The CDR3 DNA is TGTGCCAGCAGTTCGAGGGTAATGGCAGCTTTCTTT. It translates to CASSSRVMAAFF.

A few counts support this clonotype. The chain carries TRBV21-1 and TRBJ1-5. TRBV21-1 is classified as a pseudogene. CDR3 length: 15 residues. The CDR3 region is CASSKVAGMNQPQNF. CDR3 coding DNA: TGTGCCAGCAGCAAAGTGGCGGGTATGAATCAGCCCCAGAATTTT.

This clonotype was found many times. The junction does not match germline at one end; this may be a read error. In DNA, the CDR3 is TGTGCTAGCAGCCGCAACCCCAGCAGGGGAGATACGCAGTATTTT. Its translation is CASSRNPSRGDTQYF. The chain is built from TRBV7-7 and TRBJ2-3, with D perhaps TRBD1 (6 bases). This CDR3 region has 15 residues. Germline V gives CDR1 SSHAT, CDR2 FNYEAQ (reference sequence).

In regard to this clonotype: This sequence may be a read error, since a much larger clone differs from it by one base. The rearrangement links TRBV7-2 to TRBJ2-3, with 12 positions matching TRBD2. V shed 9 bases, J shed 4 bases, and the junction held 14 bases outside the gene matches. The germline CDR1 and CDR2 sequences are SGHTA and FQGNSA. This CDR3 has 17 amino acids. DNA of the CDR3: TGTGCCAGAAGCCCTAGCGGGGGGGGGGTCTTCGCAGATACGCAGTATTTT. Protein sequence: CARSPSGGGVFADTQYF.

Many counts were recorded for this clonotype. A much larger clonotype is one base distant, so this may be a read error. The chain couples TRBV20-1 to TRBJ1-3; D gene unclear. Germline CDR1 DFQATT, CDR2 SNEGSKA (reference sequence). This CDR3 comprises 12 residues. The ends were cut back, 0 bases at V and 4 bases at J, with 4 bases in the middle. CDR3 DNA: TGCAGTGCTAGAGATATCGGAAACACCATATATTTT. Protein sequence: CSARDIGNTIYF.

This clonotype appeared many times. The rearrangement joins TRBV5-1 to TRBJ2-7; 10 bases are shared with TRBD1. Trimming at V came to 0 bases and at J to 3 bases, leaving 6 bases not matched to a gene. Germline V lookup: CDR1 SGHRS, CDR2 YFSETQ. CDR3 length equals 16 residues. The CDR3 DNA reads as TGCGCCAGCAGCTTGGCCGGGGACAGGGGAATCTACGAGCAGTACTTC. The encoded protein is CASSLAGDRGIYEQYF.

The table lists this clonotype with many counts. V usage is TRBV20-1 and J usage is TRBJ1-2; D gene ambiguous. The V gene lost 2 bases and the J gene lost 2 bases, with 6 bases spanning the gap. This CDR3 region has 12 residues. Germline CDR1 reads DFQATT; CDR2 reads SNEGSKA (reference sequence). The chain's CDR3 is CSARSDNYGYTF. The CDR3 DNA reads as TGCAGTGCTAGATCCGACAACTATGGCTACACCTTC.

V usage is TRBV5-1 and J usage is TRBJ2-1; TRBD1 agrees at 7 bases. With V trimmed by 3 bases and J by 7 bases, 7 bases remained unmatched. Looked up from germline, CDR1 is SGHRS and CDR2 is YFSETQ. The CDR3 totals 14 residues. In DNA form, the CDR3 reads TGCGCCAGCAGCTATCGACAGGGACGTAATGAGCAGTTCTTC. Amino acid sequence: CASSYRQGRNEQFF. The full variable domain, in which reference TRBV5-1 and TRBJ2-1 provide the parts outside the CDR3, is KAGVTQTPRYLIKTRGQQVTLSCSPISGHRSVSWYQQTPGQGLQFLFEYFSETQRNKGNFPGRFSGRQFSNSRSEMNVSTLELGDSALYLCASSYRQGRNEQFFGPGTRLTVL.

This clonotype was counted at least ten times. The gene calls are TRBV29-1 and TRBJ2-5; 8 bases fit TRBD1. The V gene's germline CDR1 is SQVTM and CDR2 ANQGSEA. The CDR3 contains 14 residues. The V segment lost 2 bases and the J segment 5 bases; nucleotides outside the gene matches: 7. For the CDR3, the DNA is TGCAGCGTTGAAAATGGGACAGGTTGGGAGACCCAGTACTTC. This translates into CSVENGTGWETQYF.

This clonotype came up many times. This chain joins TRBV25-1 and TRBJ2-5, with a tentative D call TRBD2 (6 bases). The CDR3 contains 14 residues. The ends were cut back, 7 bases at V and 3 bases at J, with 15 bases in the middle. The germline V gene encodes CDR1 MGHDK and CDR2 SYGVNS. The CDR3 coding sequence is TGTGCCAGCACTCTGAGTGGGGGGAAAGAGACCCAGTACTTC. Translation gives CASTLSGGKETQYF.

This clonotype was found a few times. A read error may produce the germline difference seen at one junction end. The chain joins TRBV7-8 to TRBJ1-5, with D possibly being TRBD1 (5 bases). The germline V gene encodes CDR1 SGHVS and CDR2 FQNEAQ. The CDR3 consists of 16 residues. The CDR3: CASSSTRTNSNQPQNF. Here the CDR3 DNA reads TGTGCCAGCAGCTCTACCCGGACAAATAGCAATCAGCCCCAGAATTTT.

In this sample, this clonotype turned up many times. The chain links TRBV5-8 to TRBJ1-1; D ambiguous. This CDR3 is 13 amino acids long. Germline loops: CDR1 SGHTS, CDR2 YDEGEE. Deletions cut 4 bases from V and 9 bases from J, with 16 bases between. CDR3 DNA sequence: TGTGCCAGCAGCCTGTCGGGCGGTCGGAAAGCTTTCTTT. Translation gives CASSLSGGRKAFF.